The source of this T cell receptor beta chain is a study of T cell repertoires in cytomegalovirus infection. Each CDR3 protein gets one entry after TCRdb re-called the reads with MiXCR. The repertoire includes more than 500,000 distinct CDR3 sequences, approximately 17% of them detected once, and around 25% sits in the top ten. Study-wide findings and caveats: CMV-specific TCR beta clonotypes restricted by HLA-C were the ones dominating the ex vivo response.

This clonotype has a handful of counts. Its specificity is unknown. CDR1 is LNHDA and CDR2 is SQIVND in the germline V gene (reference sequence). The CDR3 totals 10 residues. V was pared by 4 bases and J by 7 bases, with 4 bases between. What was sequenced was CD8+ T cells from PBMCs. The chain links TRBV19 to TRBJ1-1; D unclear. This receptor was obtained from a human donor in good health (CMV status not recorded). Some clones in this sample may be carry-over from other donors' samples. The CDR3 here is CASSSVEAFF. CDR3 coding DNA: TGTGCCAGTAGTAGTGTTGAAGCTTTCTTT.